The clone carrying this TCR beta chain was detected once. This specimen comes from a study of blood T cell repertoires in COVID-19. Looking at the study overall: PBMCs, B-cell-depleted T cells, or T cells were the source of the cDNA or gDNA that made up the material.

As originally analysed: Nucleated cell number was recorded as an estimate derived from reference gene primer amplification. Assay: immunoSEQ multiplex PCR; the TCRdb copy retains only in-frame clones and omits some. That table is the source of V, J and clone size, and D and trimming were worked out from the DNA. Altogether roughly 170,000 clones are present, approximately 81% being singletons, with the ten largest covering around 5.3%. Trimming took 2 bases from V and 1 from J, leaving 12 bases between them. CDR3 size: 16 residues. Germline loops: CDR1 SGHAT, CDR2 FQNNGV. The sequencing sample was made of PBMCs or T cells enriched from blood (not recorded which). V is TRBV11-2 and J is TRBJ1-3, with unresolved D. The TCR sequence derives from a middle-aged woman with acute COVID-19. DNA of the CDR3: TGTGCCAGCAGCTTACCGGTATCAACTTCTGGAAACACCATATATTTT. It yields the protein CASSLPVSTSGNTIYF. Using reference TRBV11-2 and TRBJ1-3 for the parts outside the CDR3, the full variable domain is EAGVAQSPRYKIIEKRQSVAFWCNPISGHATLYWYQQILGQGPKLLIQFQNNGVVDDSQLPKDRFSAERLKGVDSTLKIQPAKLEDSAVYLCASSLPVSTSGNTIYFGEGSWLTVV.